This T cell receptor (beta chain) appears in the sequencing data of a study of cytomegalovirus exposure and HLA in healthy donors. Germline CDR1 and CDR2: LNHDA and SQIVND (reference sequence). The CDR3 runs to 15 residues. J gave up 6 bases and V 6 bases, and 10 bases lay outside the gene matches. PCR used 60 Vbeta primers and 13 Jbeta primers. Repertoires were generated with immunoSEQ multiplex PCR, while TCRdb's copy carries only in-frame clones and drops some. The sample holds over 100,000 clones. Sequencing used PBMCs. The TCR comes from a man in his forties in good health and CMV-seropositive. This chain joins TRBV19 and TRBJ2-7; 11 positions match TRBD1. The CDR3 loop reads CASRTKDRGHPEQYF. The CDR3 DNA follows: TGTGCCAGTAGGACCAAGGACAGGGGGCACCCCGAGCAGTACTTC. The full variable domain, its missing parts supplied by reference TRBV19 and TRBJ2-7, is DGGITQSPKYLFRKEGQNVTLSCEQNLNHDAMYWYRQDPGQGLRLIYYSQIVNDFQKGDIAEGYSVSREKKESFPLTVTSAQKNPTAFYLCASRTKDRGHPEQYFGPGTRLTVT.